This TCR beta chain was obtained from a study of Ad26.COV2.S vaccination and SARS-CoV-2 variants. Findings of the study overall: Breadth and depth estimates from TCRs may understate total T cell responses.

Assay: immunoSEQ multiplex PCR; the TCRdb copy retains only in-frame clones and omits some. Of more than 400,000 clones in the sample, about nine tenths were seen once. Treatment specified: 15 to 20 received Ad26.COV2.S at low or high dose, single or two shots; several received placebo; per-sample allocation not given. Sample collection was performed on day 63 after the first vaccine or placebo injection. An Ad26 vector expressing Wuhan-strain SARS-CoV-2 spike served as the vaccine. About this clone: The antigen is unknown.

The V end was cut by 4 bases, the J end by 2 bases, with 13 bases between. Germline V gives CDR1 MDHEN, CDR2 SYDVKM. This CDR3 is built from 15 residues. The chain has TRBV28 and TRBJ2-3; no firm D call. This sequence originates from a person aged 18 to 59 who received the Ad26.COV2.S COVID-19 vaccine or a placebo. The sample was peripheral blood, taken in a trial of Ad26.COV2.S vaccine versus placebo. The CDR3 DNA is TGTGCCAGCAGTTACTCCCCTCGGGCCACAGATACGCAGTATTTT. Protein product: CASSYSPRATDTQYF.